These T cell receptor beta chains were read from a single sample in a study of shared clonotypes between healthy human individuals. This table comes from immunoSEQ multiplex PCR, and its TCRdb copy is limited to in-frame clones, with some not included. The sample lists roughly 2,000,000 clones; just under 95% were seen once. What was sequenced was naive CD8+ T cells from PBMCs. The receptors shown here come from a man aged 18 to 30 in good health. Some clones in this sample may be carry-over from other donors' samples. The CDR3 runs from the conserved cysteine through the conserved F or W. The D gene is left open where the match is weak. The listing skips clone size in some rows; elsewhere it reads once, few, many or a size class.

.	TRBV28	TRBD2	TRBJ2-7	CASSLTGLAGVEQYF	TGTGCCAGCAGCTTGACGGGACTAGCCGGGGTCGAGCAGTACTTC
.	TRBV28	.	TRBJ1-1	CASTPILNRMNTEAFF	TGTGCCAGCACCCCAATACTCAACCGCATGAACACTGAAGCTTTCTTT
.	TRBV7-9	TRBD2	TRBJ2-7	CASIDGLAASDSYEQYF	TGTGCCAGCATCGATGGACTAGCGGCCTCAGACTCCTACGAGCAGTACTTC
.	TRBV29-1	TRBD2	TRBJ2-2	CSVGLAGKFPLTGELFF	TGCAGCGTTGGGCTAGCGGGGAAATTCCCCCTCACCGGGGAGCTGTTTTTT
.	TRBV7-8	TRBD2	TRBJ2-1	CASSLAASGSPSSYNEQFF	TGTGCCAGCAGCTTAGCCGCTAGCGGGAGCCCTAGCTCCTACAATGAGCAGTTCTTC
.	TRBV27	.	TRBJ2-7	CASGLLGLEQYF	TGTGCCAGCGGACTATTGGGCCTCGAGCAGTACTTC
.	TRBV10-3	TRBD1	TRBJ1-2	CAISEGITGGANYGYTF	TGTGCCATCAGTGAAGGGATTACAGGGGGCGCCAACTATGGCTACACCTTC
.	TRBV7-8	.	TRBJ1-4	CASSPAGFREKLFF	TGTGCCAGCAGCCCAGCAGGGTTTCGGGAAAAACTGTTTTTT
.	TRBV11-2	TRBD2	TRBJ2-7	CASSLTGLAAYEQYF	TGTGCCAGCAGCTTGACGGGACTAGCGGCCTACGAGCAGTACTTC
.	TRBV7-2	.	TRBJ2-7	CASSSWTASYEQYF	TGTGCCAGCAGCTCCTGGACAGCCTCATACGAGCAGTACTTC
.	TRBV4-1	.	TRBJ2-5	CASSQGGRGETQYF	TGCGCCAGCAGCCAAGGGGGCCGAGGAGAGACCCAGTACTTC
once	TRBV4-1	.	TRBJ2-1	CASSQVKGGEQKSGVAFNEQFF	TGCGCCAGCAGCCAAGTAAAAGGGGGGGAGCAGAAAAGTGGGGTGGCTTTTAATGAGCAGTTCTTC
.	TRBV11-2	.	TRBJ2-5	CASSSGLLIQYF	TGTGCCAGCAGCTCGGGACTTCTCATCCAGTACTTC
once	TRBV12-5	TRBD2	TRBJ2-5	CASGPGGGSSETQYF	TGTGCTAGTGGTCCCGGCGGCGGGAGCTCTGAGACCCAGTACTTC
.	TRBV11-2	TRBD2	TRBJ2-7	CASSTTSGEQYF	TGTGCCAGCAGCACAACTAGCGGTGAGCAGTACTTC
.	TRBV29-1	.	TRBJ2-1	CSVAPDSSYNEQFF	TGCAGCGTTGCCCCGGACTCATCGTACAATGAGCAGTTCTTC
.	TRBV7-9	TRBD2	TRBJ2-1	CASSLRSGGYNEQFF	TGTGCCAGCAGCTTACGAAGCGGGGGCTACAATGAGCAGTTCTTC
.	TRBV6-4	.	TRBJ2-3	CASSLLRGDTQYF	TGTGCCAGCAGTCTCCTTCGGGGGGATACGCAGTATTTT
.	TRBV27	.	TRBJ2-3	CASSSDLHSTDTQYF	TGTGCCAGCAGTTCCGACCTACATAGCACAGATACGCAGTATTTT
.	TRBV9	.	TRBJ2-1	CASSVVFPAVEQFF	TGTGCCAGCAGCGTAGTGTTTCCGGCCGTTGAGCAGTTCTTC
once	TRBV27	.	TRBJ2-7	CASSFREEGEQYF	TGTGCCAGCAGTTTCAGGGAGGAGGGCGAGCAGTACTTC
.	TRBV19	.	TRBJ1-1	CASSIGLTAEAFF	TGTGCCAGTAGTATTGGTTTAACAGCTGAAGCTTTCTTT
.	TRBV7-9	TRBD1	TRBJ1-2	CASSAGQGPLYGYTF	TGTGCCAGCAGCGCCGGACAGGGTCCCCTCTATGGCTACACCTTC
.	TRBV15	TRBD1	TRBJ2-2	CATSSWDRGNTGELFF	TGTGCCACCAGCAGCTGGGACAGGGGAAATACCGGGGAGCTGTTTTTT
.	TRBV19	.	TRBJ2-7	CASSMGARTTATEQYF	TGTGCCAGTAGTATGGGGGCGCGGACTACGGCCACCGAGCAGTACTTC
.	TRBV28	.	TRBJ1-1	CASSLPKGNTEAFF	TGTGCCAGCAGTCTGCCCAAGGGGAACACTGAAGCTTTCTTT
.	TRBV9	.	TRBJ2-1	CASSLRNNEQFF	TGTGCCAGCAGCTTGCGTAACAATGAGCAGTTCTTC
.	TRBV7-9	TRBD2	TRBJ2-7	CASSRTSGDSYEQYF	TGTGCCAGCAGCCGTACTAGCGGAGACTCCTACGAGCAGTACTTC
.	TRBV28	.	TRBJ1-5	CASSFEAGTSNQPQHF	TGTGCCAGCAGTTTTGAGGCGGGGACCAGCAATCAGCCCCAGCATTTT
once	TRBV7-9	TRBD2	TRBJ2-3	CASRLTLAGSTDTQYF	TGTGCCAGCAGACTAACACTAGCGGGAAGCACAGATACGCAGTATTTT
.	TRBV6-5	TRBD1	TRBJ2-7	CASRNRGWDEQYF	TGTGCCAGCAGGAACAGGGGGTGGGACGAGCAGTACTTC
.	TRBV27	TRBD2	TRBJ2-1	CASSLNGLAGGNEQFF	TGTGCCAGCAGTTTGAATGGACTAGCGGGAGGCAATGAGCAGTTCTTC
.	TRBV23-1	.	TRBJ2-1	CASSPRPWSYNEQFF	TGCGCCAGCAGCCCCCGACCGTGGTCCTACAATGAGCAGTTCTTC
.	TRBV6-1	.	TRBJ2-1	CASSQERRGYEQFF	TGTGCCAGCAGTCAGGAAAGAAGAGGCTATGAGCAGTTCTTC
.	TRBV4-3	TRBD1	TRBJ2-4	CASSQVLDWGQGARGAKNIQYF	TGCGCCAGCAGCCAAGTTCTCGACTGGGGACAGGGGGCGCGGGGGGCCAAAAACATTCAGTACTTC
once	TRBV28	.	TRBJ2-1	CASSLPGDNEQFF	TGTGCCAGCAGTTTGCCAGGGGACAATGAGCAGTTCTTC
.	TRBV11-2	.	TRBJ1-1	CASSLPSGAWSDTEAFF	TGTGCCAGCAGCTTACCCTCAGGGGCTTGGAGCGACACTGAAGCTTTCTTT
.	TRBV11-3	TRBD2	TRBJ2-1	CASSIGTSLYNEQFF	TGTGCCAGCAGCATTGGGACTAGTCTTTACAATGAGCAGTTCTTC
.	TRBV12-5	.	TRBJ2-3	CASGPTGSSTDTQYF	TGTGCTAGTGGTCCAACAGGGTCTAGCACAGATACGCAGTATTTT
once	TRBV27	.	TRBJ1-5	CASRGGYSNQPQHF	TGTGCCAGCAGAGGAGGTTATAGCAATCAGCCCCAGCATTTT
.	TRBV6-1	.	TRBJ2-2	CASSVTRGNPGTGELFF	TGTGCCAGCAGTGTTACGAGGGGGAACCCGGGGACCGGGGAGCTGTTTTTT
.	TRBV30	.	TRBJ2-7	CAWSPLSHEQYF	TGTGCCTGGAGTCCCCTGTCCCACGAGCAGTACTTC
.	TRBV7-9	TRBD2	TRBJ2-7	CASSSKTSGGFYEQYF	TGTGCCAGCAGCTCGAAGACTAGCGGGGGATTCTACGAGCAGTACTTC
.	TRBV27	.	TRBJ2-7	CASSFLGTGSPYEQYF	TGTGCCAGCAGTTTTTTAGGAACAGGGTCCCCCTACGAGCAGTACTTC
.	TRBV28	.	TRBJ2-7	CASSLRQGTYEQYF	TGTGCCAGCAGTTTAAGGCAGGGAACTTACGAGCAGTACTTC
once	TRBV30	.	TRBJ2-7	CAWSYKGPTYEQYF	TGTGCCTGGAGTTACAAGGGGCCAACCTACGAGCAGTACTTC
.	TRBV5-4	TRBD1	TRBJ1-2	CASSPFGQGLYGYTF	TGTGCCAGCAGCCCCTTTGGACAGGGTCTCTATGGCTACACCTTC
.	TRBV19	.	TRBJ2-3	CASSMGTVGGEDTQYF	TGTGCCAGTAGTATGGGTACTGTTGGGGGTGAAGATACGCAGTATTTT
.	TRBV25-1	.	TRBJ2-2	CASSDDTGELFF	TGTGCCAGCAGTGATGACACCGGGGAGCTGTTTTTT
once	TRBV27	.	TRBJ2-7	CASSLGPLYEQYF	TGTGCCAGCAGTCTGGGACCTCTTTACGAGCAGTACTTC
.	TRBV13	TRBD2	TRBJ2-5	CASSSLAGSQETQYF	TGTGCCAGCAGCTCGCTAGCGGGTTCGCAAGAGACCCAGTACTTC
.	TRBV9	TRBD1	TRBJ1-2	CASSGTGHPNYGYTF	TGTGCCAGCAGCGGGACAGGCCATCCTAACTATGGCTACACCTTC